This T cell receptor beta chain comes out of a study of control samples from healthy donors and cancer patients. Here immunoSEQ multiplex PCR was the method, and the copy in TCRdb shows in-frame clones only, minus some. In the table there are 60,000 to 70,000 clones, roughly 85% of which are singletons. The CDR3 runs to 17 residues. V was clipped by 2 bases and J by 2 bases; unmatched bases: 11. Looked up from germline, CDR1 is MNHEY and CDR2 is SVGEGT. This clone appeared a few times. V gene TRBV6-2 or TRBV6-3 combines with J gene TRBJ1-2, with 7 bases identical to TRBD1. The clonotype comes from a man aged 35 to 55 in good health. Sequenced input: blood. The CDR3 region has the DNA TGTGCCAGCAGTTACCCCCCCGGACAGGCCTCCAACTATGGCTACACCTTC. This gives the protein CASSYPPGQASNYGYTF.